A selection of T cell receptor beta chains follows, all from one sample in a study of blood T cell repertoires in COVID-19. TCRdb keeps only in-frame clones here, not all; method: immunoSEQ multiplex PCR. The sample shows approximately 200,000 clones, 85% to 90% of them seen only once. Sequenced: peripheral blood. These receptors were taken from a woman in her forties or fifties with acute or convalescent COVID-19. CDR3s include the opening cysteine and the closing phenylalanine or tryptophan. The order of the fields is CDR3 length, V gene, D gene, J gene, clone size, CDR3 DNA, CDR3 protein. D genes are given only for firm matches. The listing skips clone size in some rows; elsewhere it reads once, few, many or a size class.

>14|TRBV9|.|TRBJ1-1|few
TGTGCCAGCAATCGTGGAGGGTCGGGCACTGAAGCTTTCTTT
CASNRGGSGTEAFF
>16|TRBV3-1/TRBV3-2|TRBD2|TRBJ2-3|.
TGTGCCAGCAGCCCGGGACTAGCGGGGATAGGGGATACGCAGTATTTT
CASSPGLAGIGDTQYF
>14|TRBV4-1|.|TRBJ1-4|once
TGCGCCAGCAGCCTAGGACTCTCTAATGAAAAACTGTTTTTT
CASSLGLSNEKLFF
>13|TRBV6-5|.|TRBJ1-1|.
TGTGCCAGCAGACCTCACAGGCAATTTGAAGCTTTCTTT
CASRPHRQFEAFF
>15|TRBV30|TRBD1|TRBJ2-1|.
TGTGCCTGGAGTGCCCCGGACAGGGTGTCGCACGAGCAGTTCTTC
CAWSAPDRVSHEQFF
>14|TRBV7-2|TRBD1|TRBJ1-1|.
TGTGCCAGCAGCTCCCAGGGGGCGGGGAATCTAGCTTTCTTT
CASSSQGAGNLAFF
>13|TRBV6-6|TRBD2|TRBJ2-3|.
TGTGCCAGCAGTCAGCGGGGTACAGATACGCAGTATTTT
CASSQRGTDTQYF
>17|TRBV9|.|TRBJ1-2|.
TGTGCCAGCAGCACCCCCAATACCGAGGAGGGAGACTATGGCTACACCTTC
CASSTPNTEEGDYGYTF
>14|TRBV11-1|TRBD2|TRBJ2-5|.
TGTGCCAGCAGCAAAGCGGGGGCAGGGGAGACCCAGTACTTC
CASSKAGAGETQYF
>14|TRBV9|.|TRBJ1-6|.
TGTGCCAGCAGCGTAGACGGGGGGCCCTCACCCCTCCACTTT
CASSVDGGPSPLHF
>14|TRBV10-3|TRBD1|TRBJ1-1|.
TGTGCCATCAGTGAACAGGGGGCGAACACTGAAGCTTTCTTT
CAISEQGANTEAFF
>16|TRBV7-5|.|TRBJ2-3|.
TGTGTCAGAAGCTTACCCGCAGGGGTTATAGGCGATACGCAGTATTTT
CVRSLPAGVIGDTQYF
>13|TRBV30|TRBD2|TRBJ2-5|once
TGTGCCTGGAGTCGGGGGGGGTTGGAGACCCAGTACTTC
CAWSRGGLETQYF
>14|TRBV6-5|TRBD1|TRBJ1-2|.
TGTGCCAGCTCCGGCTTTACAGGGGTCGGTGGCTACACCTTC
CASSGFTGVGGYTF
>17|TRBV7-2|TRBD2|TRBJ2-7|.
TGTGCCAGCAGCTTACATATCCTAGCGGGAGGGCCGGGCGAGCAGTACTTC
CASSLHILAGGPGEQYF
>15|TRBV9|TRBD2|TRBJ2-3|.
TGTGCCAGCAGCGTAGTGGCGGGAGTGACAGATACGCAGTATTTT
CASSVVAGVTDTQYF
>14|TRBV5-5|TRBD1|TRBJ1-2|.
TGTGCCAGCAGCGGGTCGACAGGGCCCGGGGGCTACACCTTC
CASSGSTGPGGYTF
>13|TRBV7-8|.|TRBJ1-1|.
TGTGCCAGCAGCCTTACAGCGAACACTGAAGCTTTCTTT
CASSLTANTEAFF
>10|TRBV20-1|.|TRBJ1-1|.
TGCAGTGCCCAAGCCGGGGGAGCTTTCTTT
CSAQAGGAFF
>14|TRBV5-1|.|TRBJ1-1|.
TGCGCCAGCAGCTCTGTGGGAACAGGCTCCGAAGCTTTCTTT
CASSSVGTGSEAFF
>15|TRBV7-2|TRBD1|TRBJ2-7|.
TGTGCCAGCAGCTTACAGGGGGTGAGCTCCTACGAGCAGTACTTC
CASSLQGVSSYEQYF
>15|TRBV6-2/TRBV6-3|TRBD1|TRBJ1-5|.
TGTGCCAGCAGTCGAGTCAGGGGGGTCAGACAGCCCCAGCATTTT
CASSRVRGVRQPQHF
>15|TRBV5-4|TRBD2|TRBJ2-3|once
TGTGCCAGCAGCAAGGGACTAGCGGGAGAAGGAGCGCAGTATTTT
CASSKGLAGEGAQYF
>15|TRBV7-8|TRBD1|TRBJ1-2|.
TGTGCCAGCAGCCCCCCCGGGACAGGGAATTATGGCTACACCTTC
CASSPPGTGNYGYTF
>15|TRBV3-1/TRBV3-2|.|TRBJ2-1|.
TGTGCCAGCAGCCAAGACTCTCCTCAGTACAATGAGCAGTTCTTC
CASSQDSPQYNEQFF
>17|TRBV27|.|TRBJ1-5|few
TGTGCCAGCAGTTTACGGTTTTCGGGGTTAAGCAATCAGCCCCAGCATTTT
CASSLRFSGLSNQPQHF
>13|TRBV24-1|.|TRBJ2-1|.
TGTGCCACCAGTGGTGTCGTCTACAATGAGCAGTTCTTC
CATSGVVYNEQFF
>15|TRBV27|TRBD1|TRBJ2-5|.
TGTGCCAGCCCAACAGGGGGCGCTTCTGAGGAGACCCAGTACTTC
CASPTGGASEETQYF
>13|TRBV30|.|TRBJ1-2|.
TGTGCCTGGAGCCGCCAGGGAGGCTATGGCTACACCTTC
CAWSRQGGYGYTF
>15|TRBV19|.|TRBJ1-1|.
TGTGCCAGTAGTGCCCGGGGCAGGGGGAACACTGAAGCTTTCTTT
CASSARGRGNTEAFF
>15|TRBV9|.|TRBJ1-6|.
TGTGCCAGCAGCGTAGATGTCCAGGGGAATTCACCCCTCCACTTT
CASSVDVQGNSPLHF
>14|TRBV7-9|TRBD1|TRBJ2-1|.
TGTGCCAGCAGCGGACTGACAGGGAGCAATGAGCAGTTCTTC
CASSGLTGSNEQFF
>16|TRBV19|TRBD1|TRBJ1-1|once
TGTGCCAGTAGTATAAGAGGGACAGGGGGGGCGGCTGAAGCTTTCTTT
CASSIRGTGGAAEAFF
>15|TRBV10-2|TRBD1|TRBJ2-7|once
TGCGCCAGCAGGGTTGGGACAGGGGGACCCTACGAGCAGTACTTC
CASRVGTGGPYEQYF
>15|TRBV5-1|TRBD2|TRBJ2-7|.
TGCGCCAGCAGCATTACTAGCGGGGGATCCTACGAGCAGTACTTC
CASSITSGGSYEQYF
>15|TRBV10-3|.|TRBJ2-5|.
TGTGCCATCAGTCTTGGGGGGGACACGCAAGAGACCCAGTACTTC
CAISLGGDTQETQYF
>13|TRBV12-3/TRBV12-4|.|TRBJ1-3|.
TGTGCCAGCCTAGCGAGCTCTGGAAACACCATATATTTT
CASLASSGNTIYF
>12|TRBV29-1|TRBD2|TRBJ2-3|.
TGCGCCTGGGGAGGGTCCACAGATACGCAGTATTTT
CAWGGSTDTQYF
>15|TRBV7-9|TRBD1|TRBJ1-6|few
TGTGCCAGCAGCTCCGGGACAGGGGAAGATTCACCCCTCCACTTT
CASSSGTGEDSPLHF
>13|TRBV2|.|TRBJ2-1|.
TGTGCCAGCCAGCCTAACAGGGACAATGAGCAGTTCTTC
CASQPNRDNEQFF
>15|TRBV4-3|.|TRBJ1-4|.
TGCGCCAGCAGCCACAACTGGGGCACTAATGAAAAACTGTTTTTT
CASSHNWGTNEKLFF
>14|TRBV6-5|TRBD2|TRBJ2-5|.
TGTGCCAGCAGGAGACTAGCGGGAGTGGAGACCCAGTACTTC
CASRRLAGVETQYF
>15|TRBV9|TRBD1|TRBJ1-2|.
TGTGCCAGCAGCGCTGGGACAGGTCTATACTATGGCTACACCTTC
CASSAGTGLYYGYTF
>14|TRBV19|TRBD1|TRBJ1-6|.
TGTGCCGTCTCAAGCCGGGACAGAAATTCACCCCTCCACTTT
CAVSSRDRNSPLHF
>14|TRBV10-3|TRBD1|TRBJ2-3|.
TGTGCCATCAGTCGACAGGGGGACGCAGATACGCAGTATTTT
CAISRQGDADTQYF
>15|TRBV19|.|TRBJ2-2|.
TGTGCCAGTACCAGGTCACATGTAAACACCGGGGAGCTGTTTTTT
CASTRSHVNTGELFF
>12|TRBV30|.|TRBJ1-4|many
TGTGCCTGGAGCACGGCTAATGAAAAACTGTTTTTT
CAWSTANEKLFF
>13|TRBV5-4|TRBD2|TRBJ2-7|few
TGTGCCTCCAAGACTAGCGGGGGAAACGAGCAGTACTTC
CASKTSGGNEQYF
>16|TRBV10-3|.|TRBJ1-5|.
TGTGCCATCAGTGACCTGACAGCTAGGGGCAATCAGCCCCAGCATTTT
CAISDLTARGNQPQHF
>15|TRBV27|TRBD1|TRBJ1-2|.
TGTGCCAGCAGTCTCACAACAGGGGGAGGTAGGGGCTACACCTTC
CASSLTTGGGRGYTF